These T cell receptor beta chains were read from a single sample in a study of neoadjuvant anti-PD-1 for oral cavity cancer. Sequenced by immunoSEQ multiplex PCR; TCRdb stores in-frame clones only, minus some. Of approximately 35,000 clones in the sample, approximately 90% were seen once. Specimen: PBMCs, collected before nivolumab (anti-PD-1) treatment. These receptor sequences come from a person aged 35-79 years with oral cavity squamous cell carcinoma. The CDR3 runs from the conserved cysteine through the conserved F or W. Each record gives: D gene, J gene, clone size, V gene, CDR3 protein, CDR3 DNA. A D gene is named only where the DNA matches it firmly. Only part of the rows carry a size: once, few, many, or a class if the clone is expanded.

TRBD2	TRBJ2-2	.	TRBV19	CASSIQGAGAGLAGAGELFF	TGTGCCAGTAGTATACAAGGTGCAGGTGCGGGACTAGCGGGGGCCGGGGAGCTGTTTTTT
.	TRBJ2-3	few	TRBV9	CASSVVGRTDTQYF	TGTGCCAGCAGCGTAGTAGGGAGGACAGATACGCAGTATTTT
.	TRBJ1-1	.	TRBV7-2	CASSRRPGQPNTEAFF	TGTGCCAGCAGCCGCCGACCGGGACAACCGAACACTGAAGCTTTCTTT
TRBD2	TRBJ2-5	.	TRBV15	CATSRGPSGGPWETQYF	TGTGCCACCAGCAGAGGTCCTAGCGGGGGACCTTGGGAGACCCAGTACTTC
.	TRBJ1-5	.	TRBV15	CATSGAGGIQPQHF	TGTGCCACCTCCGGGGCGGGCGGGATCCAGCCCCAGCATTTT
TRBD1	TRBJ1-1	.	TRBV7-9	CASSARDRNTEAFF	TGTGCCAGCAGCGCCCGGGACAGGAACACTGAAGCTTTCTTT
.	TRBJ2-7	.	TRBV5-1	CASSLGDFSYEQYF	TGCGCCAGCAGCTTGGGGGACTTCTCCTACGAGCAGTACTTC
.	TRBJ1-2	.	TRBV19	CASSPRVGRVATYGYTF	TGTGCCAGTAGTCCCCGCGTGGGCAGGGTAGCGACCTATGGCTACACCTTC
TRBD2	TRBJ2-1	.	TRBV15	CATSRGTPGLAHEQFF	TGTGCCACCAGCAGAGGAACTCCGGGACTAGCACATGAGCAGTTCTTC
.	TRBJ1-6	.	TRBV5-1	CASSLEYMGGNSPLHF	TGCGCCAGCAGCTTGGAATACATGGGGGGCAATTCACCCCTCCACTTT
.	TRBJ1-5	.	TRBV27	CASSRAGDQPQHF	TGTGCCAGCAGTCGGGCAGGGGATCAGCCCCAGCATTTT
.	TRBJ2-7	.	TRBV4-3	CASSQYSGVSYEQYF	TGCGCCAGCAGCCAGTATTCAGGGGTCTCCTACGAGCAGTACTTC
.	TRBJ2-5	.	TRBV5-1	CASSLVADHQETQYF	TGCGCCAGCAGCTTGGTGGCAGATCACCAAGAGACCCAGTACTTC
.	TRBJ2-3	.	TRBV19	CASSPDRTDTQYF	TGTGCCAGTAGTCCGGACAGAACAGATACGCAGTATTTT
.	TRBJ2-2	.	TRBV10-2	CASSDGPDTGELFF	TGCGCCAGCAGTGATGGACCGGACACCGGGGAGCTGTTTTTT
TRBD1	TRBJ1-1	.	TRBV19	CASSKQGPEAFF	TGTGCCAGTAGTAAACAGGGGCCTGAAGCTTTCTTT
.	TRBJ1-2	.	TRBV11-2	CASSLGGGLGYTF	TGTGCCAGCAGCTTAGGCGGGGGGCTTGGCTACACCTTC
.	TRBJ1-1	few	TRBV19	CASSIAYSMNTEAFF	TGTGCCAGTAGTATTGCATACAGCATGAACACTGAAGCTTTCTTT